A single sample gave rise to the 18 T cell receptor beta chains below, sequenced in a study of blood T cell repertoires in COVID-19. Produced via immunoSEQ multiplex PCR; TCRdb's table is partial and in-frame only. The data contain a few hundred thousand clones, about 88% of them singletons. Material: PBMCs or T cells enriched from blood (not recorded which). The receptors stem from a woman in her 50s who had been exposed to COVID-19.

The CDR3 loop reads CASKHGGTGRNEQFF. The CDR3, as DNA: TGTGCCAGTAAACATGGGGGGACAGGCCGCAATGAGCAGTTCTTC. The V and J genes are TRBV19 and TRBJ2-1; 8 bases agree with TRBD1. Germline CDR1 and CDR2: LNHDA and SQIVND (reference sequence). The junction had 11 bases not matched to a gene; V was cut back by 7 bases and J by 6 bases. This CDR3 has 15 amino acids.

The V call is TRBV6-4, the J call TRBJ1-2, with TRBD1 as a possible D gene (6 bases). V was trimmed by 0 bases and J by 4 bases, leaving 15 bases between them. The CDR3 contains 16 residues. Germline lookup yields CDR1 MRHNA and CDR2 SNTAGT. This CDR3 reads CASSDSAGGSFYGYTF. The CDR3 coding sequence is TGTGCCAGCAGTGACTCGGCGGGGGGCAGTTTCTATGGCTACACCTTC.

CDR3 bases: TGTGCCAGCAGCCAAGGGGGAGCGGGGGCCTACGAGCAGTACTTC. Residues: CASSQGGAGAYEQYF. The chain recombines TRBV5-4 with TRBJ2-7; 8 nucleotides line up with TRBD2. The V gene's germline CDR1 is SGHNT and CDR2 YYREEE (reference sequence). Trimming removed 4 bases from V and 2 bases from J; junction bases left unmatched: 8. The CDR3 covers 15 residues.

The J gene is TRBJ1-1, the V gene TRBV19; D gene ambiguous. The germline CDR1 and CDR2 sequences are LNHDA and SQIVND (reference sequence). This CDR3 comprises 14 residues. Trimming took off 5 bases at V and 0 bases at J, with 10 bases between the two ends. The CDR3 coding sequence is TGTGCCAGTAGTCTGGGCAAAGTGAACACTGAAGCTTTCTTT. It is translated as CASSLGKVNTEAFF. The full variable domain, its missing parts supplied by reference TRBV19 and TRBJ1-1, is DGGITQSPKYLFRKEGQNVTLSCEQNLNHDAMYWYRQDPGQGLRLIYYSQIVNDFQKGDIAEGYSVSREKKESFPLTVTSAQKNPTAFYLCASSLGKVNTEAFFGQGTRLTVV.

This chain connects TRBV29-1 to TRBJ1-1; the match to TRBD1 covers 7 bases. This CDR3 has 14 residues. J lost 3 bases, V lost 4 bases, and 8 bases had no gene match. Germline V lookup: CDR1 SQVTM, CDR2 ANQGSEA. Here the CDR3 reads CSVGDSRFHTEAFF. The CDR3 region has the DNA TGCAGCGTTGGGGACAGTAGGTTTCACACTGAAGCTTTCTTT.

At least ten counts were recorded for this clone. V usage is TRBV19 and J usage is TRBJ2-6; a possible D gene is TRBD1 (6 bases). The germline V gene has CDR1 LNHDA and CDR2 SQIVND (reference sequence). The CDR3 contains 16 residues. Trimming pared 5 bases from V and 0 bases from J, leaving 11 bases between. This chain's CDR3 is CASSSGTNSGANVLTF. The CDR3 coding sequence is TGTGCCAGTAGTTCCGGGACAAACTCTGGGGCCAACGTCCTGACTTTC. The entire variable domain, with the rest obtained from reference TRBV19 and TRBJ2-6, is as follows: DGGITQSPKYLFRKEGQNVTLSCEQNLNHDAMYWYRQDPGQGLRLIYYSQIVNDFQKGDIAEGYSVSREKKESFPLTVTSAQKNPTAFYLCASSSGTNSGANVLTFGAGSRLTVL.

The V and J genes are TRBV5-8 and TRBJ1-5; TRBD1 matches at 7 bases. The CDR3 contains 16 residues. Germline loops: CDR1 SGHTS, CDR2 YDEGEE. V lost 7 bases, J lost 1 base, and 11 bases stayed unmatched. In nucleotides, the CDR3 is TGTGCCAGCGGTCGAGAAGGGGGCAGGAGCAATCAGCCCCAGCATTTT. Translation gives CASGREGGRSNQPQHF. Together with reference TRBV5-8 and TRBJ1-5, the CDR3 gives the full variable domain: EAGVTQSPTHLIKTRGQQATLRCSPISGHTSVYWYQQALGLGLQFLLWYDEGEERNRGNFPPRFSGRQFPNYSSELNVNALELEDSALYLCASGREGGRSNQPQHFGDGTRLSIL.

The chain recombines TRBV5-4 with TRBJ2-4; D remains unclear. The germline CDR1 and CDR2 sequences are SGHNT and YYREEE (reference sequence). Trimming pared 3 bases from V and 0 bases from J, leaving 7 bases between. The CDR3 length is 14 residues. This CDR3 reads CASSSELAKNIQYF. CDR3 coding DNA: TGTGCCAGCAGCTCCGAACTAGCCAAAAACATTCAGTACTTC.

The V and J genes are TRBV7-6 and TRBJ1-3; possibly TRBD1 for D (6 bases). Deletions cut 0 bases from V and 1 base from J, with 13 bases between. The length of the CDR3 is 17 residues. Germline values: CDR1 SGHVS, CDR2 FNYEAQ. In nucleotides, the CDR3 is TGTGCCAGCAGCTTAGCCCTCTCCGGGACATCTGGAAACACCATATATTTT. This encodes CASSLALSGTSGNTIYF.

The CDR3 sequence is CASISIRGAGDGYTF. The CDR3 region has the DNA TGTGCCAGCATCTCAATTCGGGGGGCTGGGGATGGCTACACCTTC. The V gene is TRBV11-2, the J gene TRBJ1-2; a possible D gene is TRBD1 (6 bases). From germline, CDR1 is SGHAT and CDR2 FQNNGV. The CDR3 length is 15 residues. V shed 7 bases and J shed 6 bases, with 21 bases lying between them.

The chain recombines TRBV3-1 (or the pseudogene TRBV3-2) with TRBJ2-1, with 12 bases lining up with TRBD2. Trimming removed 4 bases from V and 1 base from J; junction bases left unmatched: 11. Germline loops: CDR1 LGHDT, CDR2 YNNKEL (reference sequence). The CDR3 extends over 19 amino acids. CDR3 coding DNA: TGTGCCAGCAGCCCCCGGGTCTCTAGCGGGGGGGTGTCCTACAATGAGCAGTTCTTC. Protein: CASSPRVSSGGVSYNEQFF.

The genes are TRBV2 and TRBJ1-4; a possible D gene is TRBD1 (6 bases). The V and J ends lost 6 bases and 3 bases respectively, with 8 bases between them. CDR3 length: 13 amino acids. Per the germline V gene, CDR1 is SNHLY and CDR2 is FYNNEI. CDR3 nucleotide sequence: TGTGCCAGCAGGCCAGGGGCTAATGAAAAACTGTTTTTT. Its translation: CASRPGANEKLFF. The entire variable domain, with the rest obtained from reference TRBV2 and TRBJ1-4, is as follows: EPEVTQTPSHQVTQMGQEVILRCVPISNHLYFYWYRQILGQKVEFLVSFYNNEISEKSEIFDDQFSVERPDGSNFTLKIRSTKLEDSAMYFCASRPGANEKLFFGSGTQLSVL.

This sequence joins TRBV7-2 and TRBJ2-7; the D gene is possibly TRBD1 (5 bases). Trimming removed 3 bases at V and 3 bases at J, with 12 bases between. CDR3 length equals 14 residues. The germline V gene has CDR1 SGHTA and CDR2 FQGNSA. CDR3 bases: TGTGCCAGCAGCTTTGGCAGGGCAAGCTACGAGCAGTACTTC. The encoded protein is CASSFGRASYEQYF.

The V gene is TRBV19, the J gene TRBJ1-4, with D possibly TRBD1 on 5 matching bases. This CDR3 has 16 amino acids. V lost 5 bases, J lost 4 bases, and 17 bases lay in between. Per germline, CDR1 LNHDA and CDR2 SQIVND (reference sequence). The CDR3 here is CASSLRPLGHNEKLFF. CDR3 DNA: TGTGCCAGTAGTTTGCGACCACTGGGGCATAATGAAAAACTGTTTTTT.

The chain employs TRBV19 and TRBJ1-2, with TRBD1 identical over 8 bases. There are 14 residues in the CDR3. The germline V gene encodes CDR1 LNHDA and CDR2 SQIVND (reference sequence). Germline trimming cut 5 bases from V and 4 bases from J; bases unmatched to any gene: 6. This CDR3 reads CASSSDRAAYGYTF. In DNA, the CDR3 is TGTGCCAGTAGTTCGGACAGGGCTGCCTATGGCTACACCTTC.

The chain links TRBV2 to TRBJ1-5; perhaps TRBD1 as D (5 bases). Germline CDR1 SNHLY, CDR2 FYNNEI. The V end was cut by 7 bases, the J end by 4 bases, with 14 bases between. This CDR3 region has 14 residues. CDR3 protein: CASTWGGANQPQHF. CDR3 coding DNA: TGTGCCAGCACCTGGGGAGGGGCAAATCAGCCCCAGCATTTT.

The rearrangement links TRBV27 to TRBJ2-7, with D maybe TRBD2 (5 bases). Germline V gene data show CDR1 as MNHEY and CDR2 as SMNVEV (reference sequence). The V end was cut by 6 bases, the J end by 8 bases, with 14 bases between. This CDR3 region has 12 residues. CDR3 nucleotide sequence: TGTGCCAGCAGGTCCGGGTTCGGGAAGCAGTACTTC. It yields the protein CASRSGFGKQYF.

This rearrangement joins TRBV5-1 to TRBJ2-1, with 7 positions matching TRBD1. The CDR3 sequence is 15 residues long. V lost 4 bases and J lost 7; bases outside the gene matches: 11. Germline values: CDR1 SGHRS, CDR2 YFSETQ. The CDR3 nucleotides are TGCGCCAGCAGCAGGGACAGAACGCCCTCAAATGAGCAGTTCTTC. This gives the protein CASSRDRTPSNEQFF.